These 7 T cell receptor beta chains originate from one sample sequenced in a study of a mutant IDH1 vaccine in newly diagnosed glioma (dated by TCRdb to the early 2020s). The time point label, as the study defines it: baseline, week 1 (first vaccination visit). In light of the paper, this sample's treatment or condition label describes: pre-vaccination baseline after standard-of-care therapy. Library method: the immunoSEQ multiplex PCR assay. TCRdb's version of the immuneACCESS table is confined to in-frame rearrangements and falls short of the full clone set. An unresolved V gene accounts for under half of the shortfall where checked; the remainder is of unknown origin. The sample records over 75,000 clones, around 90% of which are singletons. Roughly 0.61% of the sample rests with the top ten. The starting material was PBMCs, obtained from a glioma patient treated with radiotherapy, temozolomide or both. The receptors originated from a woman aged 45-60 years with glioma.

The J gene is TRBJ2-3, the V gene TRBV7-3; maybe TRBD2 (5 bases). The CDR3 is made up of 13 amino acids. Deletions cut 1 base from V and 5 bases from J, with 7 bases between. The germline CDR1 and CDR2 sequences are SGHTA and FQGTGA. The CDR3 protein is CASSLNSGDTQYF. The DNA of the CDR3 is TGTGCCAGCAGCTTAAACAGCGGAGATACGCAGTATTTT. Variable domain in full (rest from reference TRBV7-3 and TRBJ2-3): GAGVSQTPSNKVTEKGKYVELRCDPISGHTALYWYRQSLGQGPEFLIYFQGTGAADDSGLPNDRFFAVRPEGSVSTLKIQRTERGDSAVYLCASSLNSGDTQYFGPGTRLTVL.

This chain joins TRBV18 and TRBJ2-5; D remains ambiguous. There are 12 residues in the CDR3. Germline assignment: CDR1 KGHSH and CDR2 LQKENI. Trimming cost V 3 bases and J 5 bases, with 7 bases left between them. The CDR3 region has the DNA TGTGCCAGCTCACCCGACATGGAGACCCAGTACTTC. Protein: CASSPDMETQYF.

The chain links TRBV6-5 to TRBJ2-1; D might be TRBD1 or TRBD2, each matching 6 bases. V gave up 2 bases and J gave up 7 bases, with 9 bases separating them. CDR3 size: 13 residues. Germline assignment: CDR1 MNHEY and CDR2 SVGAGI. CDR3 bases: TGTGCCAGCAGTTACGGGGGGCATAATGAGCAGTTCTTC. Residues: CASSYGGHNEQFF.

The chain combines TRBV6-4 with TRBJ1-4, with a tentative D call TRBD1 (6 bases). Germline CDR1 is MRHNA and CDR2 is SNTAGT. With 0 bases removed from V and 7 bases from J, the gap between germline ends came to 27 bases. The CDR3 runs to 20 residues. The CDR3 loop reads CASSDSPLQGPLSLSEKLFF. CDR3 bases: TGTGCCAGCAGTGACTCCCCATTACAGGGACCTCTTTCCTTGAGTGAAAAACTGTTTTTT.

The chain uses TRBV6-5 and TRBJ2-7; D might be TRBD2 (5 bases). The ends were cut back, 6 bases at V and 0 bases at J, with 12 bases in the middle. Germline CDR1 MNHEY, CDR2 SVGAGI. CDR3 length: 14 amino acids. In nucleotides, the CDR3 is TGTGCCAGCAGCCATCAGCGGAGCTCCTACGAGCAGTACTTC. Amino acids: CASSHQRSSYEQYF.

The gene calls are TRBV7-2 and TRBJ2-7; 7 nucleotides line up with TRBD1. J lost 8 bases, V lost 2 bases, and 6 bases had no gene match. Looked up from germline, CDR1 is SGHTA and CDR2 is FQGNSA. The CDR3 is 13 residues long. CDR3 amino acids: CASSLNRGGKQYF. The CDR3 DNA reads TGTGCCAGCAGCTTAAATAGAGGGGGCAAGCAGTACTTC.

The rearrangement links TRBV2 to TRBJ1-2; D not certain. Trimming stripped 7 bases from V and 13 bases from J, with 16 bases between. The CDR3 is 11 residues long. Looked up from germline, CDR1 is SNHLY and CDR2 is FYNNEI. This CDR3 reads CASMTRTLRTF. The CDR3 DNA is TGTGCCAGCATGACACGGACCTTACGCACCTTC.